This passage covers 20 T cell receptor beta chains from one sample sequenced in a study of spatial heterogeneity in lung cancer. Documented time point: sample taken at primary tumor resection. Without sorting, whole RNA was sequenced from tumor, nontumor lung or frozen PBMC. MiXCR, run by TCRdb on the 5' RACE reads, gives a single entry per CDR3 protein. Of roughly 40,000 distinct CDR3 sequences in the sample, 6% to 7.5% were seen once. Sequenced material: PBMCs, taken at surgery. These receptors were taken from a female donor with early-stage non-small cell lung cancer.

The CDR3 DNA reads TGTGCCAGCAGCCGCTGGACTAGCGGGGGGGATAGCACAGATACGCAGTATTTT. It specifies CASSRWTSGGDSTDTQYF. The rearrangement joins TRBV3-1 to TRBJ2-3, with 15 bases that match TRBD2. Germline CDR1 LGHDT, CDR2 YNNKEL (reference sequence). V lost 4 bases to trimming and J lost 0 bases; unmatched junction nucleotides: 5. CDR3 length: 18 amino acids.

The sample holds many counts of this clonotype. The rearrangement uses TRBV7-8 and TRBJ1-6; D is perhaps TRBD1 (5 bases). V lost 6 bases, J lost 0 bases, and 15 bases lay in between. The CDR3 extends over 17 amino acids. CDR1 is SGHVS, CDR2 FQNEAQ, per germline. Written as DNA, the CDR3 is TGTGCCAGCAGGAGGACGACAGACAGCTCCTATAATTCACCCCTCCACTTT. This encodes CASRRTTDSSYNSPLHF.

Many counts were recorded for this clonotype. This rearrangement joins TRBV29-1 to TRBJ2-7, with D perhaps matching TRBD2 (6 bases). In germline, CDR1 is SQVTM, CDR2 ANQGSEA. The CDR3 extends over 10 amino acids. V was cut by 4 bases and J by 5 bases, with 6 bases left in between. The CDR3 protein is CSVGGDEQYF. DNA for the CDR3: TGCAGCGTTGGGGGGGACGAGCAGTACTTC.

This clonotype was counted a few times. This sequence joins TRBV2 and TRBJ1-4, with 7 bases that match TRBD1. The CDR3 runs 15 residues. Per germline, CDR1 SNHLY and CDR2 FYNNEI. With 6 bases clipped from V and 8 bases from J, the junction kept 12 bases outside the gene matches. The chain's CDR3 is CASRLQGQRREKLFF. In DNA, the CDR3 is TGTGCCAGCAGACTCCAGGGACAGCGCCGGGAAAAACTGTTTTTT. The full variable domain, completed using reference TRBV2 and TRBJ1-4, is EPEVTQTPSHQVTQMGQEVILRCVPISNHLYFYWYRQILGQKVEFLVSFYNNEISEKSEIFDDQFSVERPDGSNFTLKIRSTKLEDSAMYFCASRLQGQRREKLFFGSGTQLSVL.

This clonotype has a count of ten or more. J is TRBJ2-7 and V is TRBV15; possible D gene TRBD1, 6 bases. Per germline, CDR1 LNHNV and CDR2 YYDKDF (reference sequence). The CDR3 sequence is 13 residues long. The V gene lost 0 bases and the J gene lost 8 bases, with 11 bases spanning the gap. CDR3 DNA: TGTGCCACCAGCAGAGAAAGGACAGCCCAGCAGTACTTC. It yields the protein CATSRERTAQQYF.

This clonotype was recorded at least ten times. The chain couples TRBV5-1 to TRBJ2-3, with TRBD1 matching over 9 bases. The CDR3 extends over 17 amino acids. J lost 1 base, V lost 3 bases, and 9 bases had no gene match. Looked up from germline, CDR1 is SGHRS and CDR2 is YFSETQ. CDR3 amino acids: CASSYKPGQGGTDTQYF. The CDR3 DNA reads as TGCGCCAGCAGCTACAAACCGGGACAGGGCGGCACAGATACGCAGTATTTT.

Concerning this clonotype: A much larger clone differs from this one at a single base, so this may be a read error. This chain connects TRBV30 to TRBJ2-7, with TRBD1 as a possible D gene (5 bases). Germline CDR1 GTSNPN, CDR2 SVGIG (reference sequence). The CDR3 loop spans 15 amino acids. CDR3 in amino acids: CAWTRQRGIRYGQYF. CDR3 nucleotide sequence: TGTGCCTGGACAAGGCAAAGGGGAATTAGGTACGGGCAGTACTTC. Looking up the rest from reference TRBV30 and TRBJ2-7 gives the full variable domain: SQTIHQWPATLVQPVGSPLSLECTVEGTSNPNLYWYRQAAGRGLQLLFYSVGIGQISSEVPQNLSASRPQDRQFILSSKKLLLSDSGFYLCAWTRQRGIRYGQYFGPGTRLTVT.

This chain connects TRBV20-1 to TRBJ1-1; 9 positions match TRBD1. J was trimmed by 11 bases and V by 3 bases; bases with no gene match: 10. Germline V lookup: CDR1 DFQATT, CDR2 SNEGSKA (reference sequence). The CDR3 consists of 13 residues. The CDR3 spells CSASVTGTGTAFF. In nucleotides, the CDR3 is TGCAGTGCTAGCGTTACCGGGACAGGGACGGCTTTCTTT.

There are many counts of this clonotype. This chain's CDR3 is CASSQYDQPQHF. CDR3 DNA: TGTGCCAGCAGTCAGTACGACCAGCCCCAGCATTTT. The V and J genes are TRBV3-1 and TRBJ1-5; D gene unclear. V lost 6 bases and J lost 7, with 10 bases in between. The CDR3 has 12 residues. Germline V lookup: CDR1 LGHDT, CDR2 YNNKEL (reference sequence).

This clonotype was observed at least ten times. The chain combines TRBV5-6 with TRBJ2-7, with TRBD1 matching 8 bases. The germline gives CDR1 SGHDT, CDR2 YYEEEE. The CDR3 is made up of 13 amino acids. After removal of 5 bases from V and 9 bases from J, the junction contained 10 bases not matched to a gene. The CDR3 DNA reads TGTGCCAGCAGTAGAGGACAGGGTATAGGGCAGTACTTC. Its protein product is CASSRGQGIGQYF.

This clonotype appeared many times. The chain recombines TRBV6-5 with TRBJ2-2; D ambiguous. The CDR3 extends over 14 amino acids. Germline CDR1 reads MNHEY; CDR2 reads SVGAGI. The V and J ends lost 0 bases and 7 bases respectively, with 9 bases between them. The CDR3, as DNA: TGTGCCAGCAGTTACTCGGATCGCGGCGGGGAGCTGTTTTTT. The encoded protein is CASSYSDRGGELFF.

This clonotype was recorded at least ten times. This chain links TRBV5-1 with TRBJ2-3; possible D gene TRBD1, 5 bases. V gave up 1 base and J gave up 4 bases, with 10 bases separating them. The CDR3 extends over 14 amino acids. Per germline, CDR1 SGHRS and CDR2 YFSETQ. DNA of the CDR3: TGCGCCAGCAGCTTGAGTCAGGGTCCAGATACGCAGTATTTT. This translates into CASSLSQGPDTQYF.

This clonotype was detected a few times. The chain joins TRBV6-5 to TRBJ1-2; D is undetermined. The length of the CDR3 is 13 residues. Germline lookup yields CDR1 MNHEY and CDR2 SVGAGI. With 6 bases removed from V and 3 bases from J, the gap between germline ends came to 11 bases. CDR3 loop: CASSLNRYYGYTF. The CDR3 nucleotides read TGTGCCAGCAGCCTGAACAGATACTATGGCTACACCTTC.

Only a few counts were recorded for this clonotype. The rearrangement joins TRBV27 to TRBJ2-7, with TRBD2 matching 7 bases. Trimming at V came to 4 bases and at J to 0 bases, leaving 9 bases not matched to a gene. Germline V gene data show CDR1 as MNHEY and CDR2 as SMNVEV (reference sequence). CDR3 length equals 16 residues. The CDR3: CASSSGAGTTSYEQYF. For the CDR3, the DNA is TGTGCCAGCAGTTCTGGGGCTGGGACTACCTCCTACGAGCAGTACTTC.

The gene calls are TRBV20-1 and TRBJ2-2; D gene unclear. Trimming removed 2 bases from V and 5 bases from J, with 9 bases in between. The CDR3 extends over 13 amino acids. CDR1 is DFQATT, CDR2 SNEGSKA, per germline (reference sequence). The CDR3 DNA reads as TGCAGTGCTAGACCCGTCAATACCGGGGAGCTGTTTTTT. Amino acid sequence: CSARPVNTGELFF.

This clonotype has at least ten counts. The chain recombines TRBV6-1 with TRBJ1-3; D is unresolved. Trimming stripped 10 bases from V and 0 bases from J, with 13 bases between. This CDR3 has 14 amino acids. Germline values: CDR1 MNHNS, CDR2 SASEGT. CDR3 sequence reads: CAIWTVSSGNTIYF. The CDR3 bases are TGTGCCATTTGGACTGTGAGCTCTGGAAACACCATATATTTT.

The rearrangement uses TRBV12-3 or TRBV12-4 and TRBJ2-3, with 10 bases matching TRBD1. The CDR3 extends over 15 amino acids. Germline trimming cut 6 bases from V and 4 bases from J; bases unmatched to any gene: 7. As DNA, the CDR3 is TGTGCCAGCAGGCCAGGACAGGGGGGGCCAGATACGCAGTATTTT. Residues: CASRPGQGGPDTQYF.

This clonotype has ten or more counts. The V gene is TRBV2, the J gene TRBJ1-3, with no clear D. The germline CDR1 and CDR2 sequences are SNHLY and FYNNEI. The CDR3 covers 15 residues. Trimming removed 5 bases from V and 4 bases from J, with 15 bases in between. Here the CDR3 reads CASSRAPWTGNTIYF. CDR3 DNA sequence: TGTGCCAGCAGTAGGGCCCCTTGGACGGGAAACACCATATATTTT.

A few counts support this clonotype. The chain has TRBV5-1 and TRBJ2-5; D may correspond to TRBD1 or TRBD2 (6 bases each). This CDR3 has 15 residues. CDR1 and CDR2 (germline): SGHRS, YFSETQ. V dropped 6 bases and J dropped 3 bases, with 18 bases sitting between them. The DNA of the CDR3 is TGCGCCAGCATCCGGGGGCAGCTCAACGAAGAGACCCAGTACTTC. It encodes CASIRGQLNEETQYF.

Regarding this clonotype: It may be a read error: a sequence one base away is much more abundant. The CDR3 region is CSARPDRVGQPQPF. CDR3 DNA sequence: TGCAGTGCTAGACCCGACAGGGTAGGTCAGCCCCAGCCTTTT. The chain employs TRBV20-1 and TRBJ1-5; 7 nucleotides agree with TRBD1. This CDR3 comprises 14 residues. Germline-derived CDR1 and CDR2 are DFQATT and SNEGSKA (reference sequence).